The rows below give T cell receptor beta chains drawn from one sample of a study of long-term antiretroviral therapy in people with HIV. Only in-frame clones appear in the TCRdb table, and some are missing; sequencing was by immunoSEQ multiplex PCR. The sample has 30,000 or so clones, roughly 74% seen once. Material: unsorted PBMCs, obtained 3 years after starting antiretroviral therapy. The receptors derive from a man aged 50 to 59 with HIV. CDR3s include the opening cysteine and the closing phenylalanine or tryptophan. The D gene is left open where the match is weak. Not all rows give a size; the values are once, few, many and, for expanded clones, a class.

J,size,D,V,DNA,CDR3
TRBJ2-5,.,TRBD2,TRBV5-6,TGTGCCAGCAGCTCCCCTCTAGCGGGAGTGAAAGAGACCCAGTACTTC,CASSSPLAGVKETQYF
TRBJ2-7,few,TRBD1,TRBV10-3,TGTGCCATCAGTTCCGGACAGGCCTACGAGCAGTACTTC,CAISSGQAYEQYF
TRBJ1-2,.,.,TRBV19,TGTGCCAGTAGTATTCCGGCGGGGAACTATGGCTACACCTTC,CASSIPAGNYGYTF
TRBJ1-5,.,.,TRBV6-5,TGTGCCAGCAGTTGGACTGGCAATCAGCCCCAGCATTTT,CASSWTGNQPQHF
TRBJ1-3,few,.,TRBV7-2,TGTGCCAGCAGCTCCGCGGGGGGAAGTGGAAACACCATATATTTT,CASSSAGGSGNTIYF
TRBJ2-5,.,.,TRBV10-3,TGTGCCATCTCCCAAGGACAAGAGACCCAGTACTTC,CAISQGQETQYF
TRBJ1-5,once,.,TRBV19,TGTGCCAGTAGTATGGTGGCAGGGCGCGGACTTAGCAATCAGCCCCAGCATTTT,CASSMVAGRGLSNQPQHF
TRBJ2-5,.,.,TRBV5-1,TGCGCCAGCCAGACGGGGGACGAAGAGACCCAGTACTTC,CASQTGDEETQYF
TRBJ1-1,.,.,TRBV28,TGTGCCAGCAGAACAATAGAGAACACTGAAGCTTTCTTT,CASRTIENTEAFF
TRBJ2-7,.,TRBD2,TRBV14,TGTGCCAGCAGCCAAGCCGGGACTAGCGGGGGATCCTACGAGCAGTACTTC,CASSQAGTSGGSYEQYF
TRBJ2-7,.,TRBD1,TRBV5-1,TGCGCCAGCAGCCCGCAGGGGGACAGACGCTACGAGCAGTACTTC,CASSPQGDRRYEQYF
TRBJ2-3,.,.,TRBV7-7,TGTGCCAGCAGCCCGACCCGTAGTGCAGATACGCAGTATTTT,CASSPTRSADTQYF
TRBJ2-5,.,.,TRBV4-3,TGCGCCAGCAGCCATTCCGCGAAAGAGACCCAGTACTTC,CASSHSAKETQYF
TRBJ2-7,.,.,TRBV6-6,TGTGCCAGCAGTTACCAGACTATCTCCTACGAGCAGTACTTC,CASSYQTISYEQYF
TRBJ1-6,.,.,TRBV18,TGTGCCAGCTCACCGGCAGGGTCAGCCCTCCACTTT,CASSPAGSALHF
TRBJ1-1,.,.,TRBV18,TGTGCCAGCTCACGGCTGACGAACACTGAAGCTTTCTTT,CASSRLTNTEAFF
TRBJ2-5,.,.,TRBV7-9,TGTGCCAGCAGCCCGAGGTTAGGAGCGGAAAAAGAGACCCAGTACTTC,CASSPRLGAEKETQYF
TRBJ2-1,.,TRBD2,TRBV5-1,TGCGCCAGCAGCGCCACTAGCGGAGGGGGACGGGAGCAGTTCTTC,CASSATSGGGREQFF
TRBJ1-6,once,.,TRBV18,TGTGCCAGCTCACTATCAGGGACGATTAATTCACCCCTCCACTTT,CASSLSGTINSPLHF
TRBJ1-4,.,TRBD1,TRBV6-5,TGTGCCAGCAGTTACACGACAGGGCCTAATGAAAAACTGTTTTTT,CASSYTTGPNEKLFF
TRBJ2-7,once,TRBD1,TRBV7-2,TGTGCCAGCAGCCGCAACAGGGGGCTATCCTACGAGCAGTACTTC,CASSRNRGLSYEQYF
TRBJ2-1,few,TRBD2,TRBV9,TGTGCCAGCAGCGTGACTAGCGGCTACAATGAGCAGTTCTTC,CASSVTSGYNEQFF
TRBJ2-7,.,.,TRBV7-2,TGTGCCAGCAGCTCCTCCCGGGACTTGTCTTACGAGCAGTACTTC,CASSSSRDLSYEQYF